This T cell receptor (beta chain) was recovered during a study of shared clonotypes between healthy human individuals. Notes on this clone: Antigen specificity is unknown.

At deep level, the assay was performed. This table comes from immunoSEQ multiplex PCR, and its TCRdb copy is limited to in-frame clones, with some not included. The table lists about 640,000 clones, about three quarters of them singletons, with 1.8% in the top ten. Germline lookup yields CDR1 MNHEY and CDR2 SMNVEV (reference sequence). The V gene lost 6 bases and the J gene lost 6 bases, with 8 bases spanning the gap. CDR3 length equals 12 residues. Study observations and caveats: A handful of donors showed sharing of 4.5% to 5% of naive CD4 clonotypes.

The sample taken for sequencing was memory CD4+ T cells sorted from blood. Documented subset: CD45RA-negative fraction. The receptor comes from a woman aged 30 to 39 in good health. The chain joins TRBV27 to TRBJ2-2; D may be TRBD1 or TRBD2 (5 bases each). DNA for the CDR3: TGTGCCAGCAGCGGGACCCCCGGGGAGCTGTTTTTT. It codes for CASSGTPGELFF.